The 32 T cell receptor beta chains below were found in one sample sequenced in a study of T-cell reconstitution after alpha-beta-depleted transplantation in children. Preparing the TCRbeta library involved the use of unique molecular identifiers. TCRdb re-called the PCR reads through MiXCR, storing one row per CDR3 protein. The sample lists 210,000 or so distinct CDR3 sequences; roughly 10% were seen once. Sample: PBMCs, taken before TCRalphabeta/CD19-depleted stem cell transplant. The receptors originated from a child younger than two with acute myeloid leukemia, due to receive a stem cell transplant.

The chain is built from TRBV30 and TRBJ2-5; TRBD1 might be the D (6 bases). The germline V and J ends were trimmed by 2 bases and 3 bases, with 19 bases remaining between them. The CDR3 consists of 16 residues. The germline gives CDR1 GTSNPN, CDR2 SVGIG (reference sequence). The CDR3 nucleotides read TGTGCCTGGAGTAACCCTGGAAGTGGGGGCAAAGAGACCCAGTACTTC. Protein product: CAWSNPGSGGKETQYF. Filled out from reference TRBV30 and TRBJ2-5, the complete variable domain reads SQTIHQWPATLVQPVGSPLSLECTVEGTSNPNLYWYRQAAGRGLQLLFYSVGIGQISSEVPQNLSASRPQDRQFILSSKKLLLSDSGFYLCAWSNPGSGGKETQYFGPGTRLLVL.

This clonotype has a count of ten or more. CDR3 region: CASSLRESTEAFF. The CDR3 DNA follows: TGTGCCAGCAGTTTAAGGGAGAGTACTGAAGCTTTCTTT. This rearrangement joins TRBV28 to TRBJ1-1; D ambiguous. V was shortened by 2 bases and J by 5 bases, with 9 bases between the two germline ends. The CDR3 extends over 13 amino acids. The germline CDR1 and CDR2 sequences are MDHEN and SYDVKM.

There are a few counts of this clonotype. V gene TRBV30 combines with J gene TRBJ1-1; the D is unclear. There are 12 residues in the CDR3. In germline, CDR1 is GTSNPN, CDR2 SVGIG (reference sequence). V lost 5 bases and J 1 base, leaving 8 bases between the germline ends. The CDR3 loop is CAWSRENTEAFF. The DNA of the CDR3 is TGTGCCTGGTCCCGCGAGAACACTGAAGCTTTCTTT.

There are many counts of this clonotype. This chain uses TRBV11-2 with TRBJ2-4; D might be TRBD1 or TRBD2, each matching 5 bases. The V gene's germline CDR1 is SGHAT and CDR2 FQNNGV. Trimming left V 7 bases short and J 2 bases short, with 15 bases between. The CDR3 contains 15 residues. This chain's CDR3 is CASNSLGGPKNIQYF. CDR3 in DNA: TGTGCCAGCAACTCCCTTGGGGGTCCCAAAAACATTCAGTACTTC.

This clonotype was recorded many times. The chain couples TRBV7-2 to TRBJ2-1, with D possibly matching TRBD2 (6 bases). V lost 4 bases, J lost 7 bases, and 11 bases lay in between. Germline CDR1 and CDR2: SGHTA and FQGNSA. The CDR3 consists of 13 residues. The CDR3 DNA follows: TGTGCCAGCAGCTGGAGCGGGCCTAATGAGCAGTTCTTC. Translated, it gives CASSWSGPNEQFF.

This clonotype was recorded at least ten times. The chain links TRBV12-3 or TRBV12-4 to TRBJ1-5; D gene ambiguous. The CDR3 sequence is 13 residues long. Trimming removed 4 bases from V and 7 bases from J, with 11 bases in between. The CDR3 here is CASSYGALQPQHF. CDR3 bases: TGTGCCAGCAGTTATGGCGCACTACAGCCCCAGCATTTT.

This clonotype was recorded many times. The chain couples TRBV19 to TRBJ2-1; perhaps D is TRBD1 or TRBD2 (5 bases each). Germline loops: CDR1 LNHDA, CDR2 SQIVND (reference sequence). V lost 8 bases to trimming and J lost 4 bases, with 12 bases between them. This CDR3 contains 13 residues. The CDR3 protein is CASGGRNYNEQFF. Here the CDR3 DNA reads TGTGCCAGTGGGGGACGGAATTACAATGAGCAGTTCTTC.

This clonotype was observed at least ten times. The chain uses TRBV5-5 and TRBJ1-6; TRBD1 matches 7 bases. J lost 5 bases, V lost 4 bases, and 6 bases had no gene match. The CDR3 length is 15 residues. Germline V CDR1 and CDR2: SGHKS, YYEKEE (reference sequence). For the CDR3, the DNA is TGTGCCAGCAGCGCGTCCGGACAGGATAATTCACCCCTCCACTTT. It translates to CASSASGQDNSPLHF.

There are a few counts of this clonotype. V usage is TRBV28 and J usage is TRBJ2-7; D is possibly TRBD1 or TRBD2 (5 bases each). Looked up from germline, CDR1 is MDHEN and CDR2 is SYDVKM. The CDR3 has 14 amino acids. The V gene lost 4 bases and the J gene lost 0 bases, with 10 bases spanning the gap. The CDR3 bases are TGTGCCAGCAGTTACCGGGACGGCTCCTACGAGCAGTACTTC. Its protein is CASSYRDGSYEQYF.

This clonotype came up many times. The genes are TRBV5-1 and TRBJ2-5, with TRBD1 identical over 7 bases. Trimming removed 5 bases from V and 2 bases from J; junction bases left unmatched: 6. This CDR3 comprises 14 residues. CDR1 and CDR2 from the germline V gene are SGHRS and YFSETQ. The CDR3 DNA reads TGCGCCAGCAGAAGTGGGACAGCTCAAGAGACCCAGTACTTC. Its protein is CASRSGTAQETQYF.

This clonotype appeared many times. The chain recombines TRBV5-1 with TRBJ1-1, with TRBD1 matching 10 bases. Germline assignment: CDR1 SGHRS and CDR2 YFSETQ. This CDR3 has 17 amino acids. Trimming removed 4 bases from V and 0 bases from J; junction bases left unmatched: 9. The CDR3 is CASSPGQGPAMNTEAFF. The DNA for the CDR3 is TGCGCCAGCAGCCCGGGACAGGGGCCTGCCATGAACACTGAAGCTTTCTTT.

This clonotype was detected ten times or more. This sequence joins TRBV12-3 or TRBV12-4 and TRBJ1-1; D unclear. This CDR3 is built from 13 residues. V lost 5 bases and J lost 5, with 12 bases in between. The CDR3 spells CASSAHGVTEAFF. In DNA, the CDR3 is TGTGCCAGCAGTGCCCATGGGGTGACTGAAGCTTTCTTT.

This clonotype was counted many times. V gene TRBV5-1 combines with J gene TRBJ2-7; the match to TRBD2 covers 8 bases. Trimming took 0 bases from V and 0 from J; bases not matched to a gene: 5. From germline, CDR1 is SGHRS and CDR2 YFSETQ. CDR3 length: 16 residues. CDR3 in DNA: TGCGCCAGCAGCTTGGAAATAGCGGGACGCTCCTACGAGCAGTACTTC. This gives the protein CASSLEIAGRSYEQYF.

Many counts were recorded for this clonotype. The CDR3 DNA sequence: TGTGCCAGCAGTCGGACAGGCTTCAATCAGCCCCAGCATTTT. Translated, it gives CASSRTGFNQPQHF. The chain combines TRBV12-3 or TRBV12-4 with TRBJ1-5; 7 bases are shared with TRBD1. This CDR3 spans 14 amino acids. Trimming at V came to 5 bases and at J to 3 bases, leaving 4 bases not matched to a gene.

This clonotype has ten or more counts. V and J are TRBV7-8 and TRBJ2-7; D not resolved. Germline loops: CDR1 SGHVS, CDR2 FQNEAQ. V was pared by 5 bases and J by 4 bases, with 15 bases between. This CDR3 has 14 amino acids. The CDR3 DNA follows: TGTGCCAGCAGCCATTTCCCGCAACTTTACGAGCAGTACTTC. This codes for CASSHFPQLYEQYF. The full variable domain, in which reference TRBV7-8 and TRBJ2-7 provide the parts outside the CDR3, is GAGVSQSPRYKVAKRGQDVALRCDPISGHVSLFWYQQALGQGPEFLTYFQNEAQLDKSGLPSDRFFAERPEGSVSTLKIQRTQQEDSAVYLCASSHFPQLYEQYFGPGTRLTVT.

This clonotype was counted ten times or more. The V and J genes are TRBV29-1 and TRBJ2-5; the D gene is possibly TRBD1 (6 bases). The CDR3 covers 13 residues. The ends were cut back, 6 bases at V and 2 bases at J, with 13 bases in the middle. CDR1 and CDR2 (germline): SQVTM, ANQGSEA. The CDR3 region has the DNA TGCAGCGTCGACAGGCAGTGGCAAGAGACCCAGTACTTC. Its protein product is CSVDRQWQETQYF. The whole variable domain, remainder taken from reference TRBV29-1 and TRBJ2-5, is SAVISQKPSRDICQRGTSLTIQCQVDSQVTMMFWYRQQPGQSLTLIATANQGSEATYESGFVIDKFPISRPNLTFSTLTVSNMSPEDSSIYLCSVDRQWQETQYFGPGTRLLVL.

This clonotype was seen ten or more times. The chain joins TRBV20-1 to TRBJ2-5; TRBD2 matches at 7 bases. Trimming took 5 bases from V and 5 from J; bases not matched to a gene: 8. This CDR3 region has 13 residues. Germline V lookup: CDR1 DFQATT, CDR2 SNEGSKA (reference sequence). The CDR3 bases are TGCAGTGCTCCACGAGCGGGGAAGGAGACCCAGTACTTC. Its translation is CSAPRAGKETQYF.

The DNA of the CDR3 is TGTGCCTGGAGTGTAGGCGGGGTGTTAACCTACGAGCAGTACTTC. This translates into CAWSVGGVLTYEQYF. This sequence joins TRBV30 and TRBJ2-7; maybe TRBD2 (6 bases). V lost 0 bases and J 2 bases, leaving 14 bases between the germline ends. CDR3 length: 15 residues. Germline V gene lookup returns CDR1 GTSNPN and CDR2 SVGIG (reference sequence).

Comment on this clonotype: This could be a read error, since a much larger clone is one nucleotide away. This rearrangement joins TRBV4-1 to TRBJ1-5; D is unclear. Germline V gene sequence: CDR1 MGHRA, CDR2 YSYEKL. This CDR3 has 15 amino acids. CDR3 in DNA: TGCACCAGCAGCCAAGAATACCTTAGCAATCAGCCCCAGCATTTT. This translates into CTSSQEYLSNQPQHF.

This clonotype was counted at least ten times. The chain is built from TRBV7-3 and TRBJ2-3; TRBD2 matches at 7 bases. The CDR3 runs to 19 residues. The V and J ends lost 0 bases and 2 bases, in that order; junction bases with no gene match: 14. Germline V gives CDR1 SGHTA, CDR2 FQGTGA. This CDR3 is CASSLTAAGRDVYTDTQYF. The CDR3 DNA sequence: TGTGCCAGCAGCTTAACGGCAGCGGGGAGGGACGTTTACACAGATACGCAGTATTTT.

In this sample, this clonotype turned up many times. This rearrangement joins TRBV6-2 or TRBV6-3 to TRBJ1-1; D is possibly TRBD1 (6 bases). Trimming cost V 2 bases and J 0 bases, with 10 bases left between them. The length of the CDR3 is 15 residues. CDR1 and CDR2 (germline): MNHEY, SVGEGT. As DNA, the CDR3 is TGTGCCAGCAGTTACCCTCAGGGGTTGAACACTGAAGCTTTCTTT. Protein sequence: CASSYPQGLNTEAFF.

This clonotype was found many times. As DNA, the CDR3 is TGTGCCAGCAGCCCCGTAGGACCTCCTTTAAGCGAGCAGTACTTC. Encoded protein: CASSPVGPPLSEQYF. This chain uses TRBV7-8 with TRBJ2-7; D gene uncertain. There are 15 residues in the CDR3. Germline V lookup: CDR1 SGHVS, CDR2 FQNEAQ. Trimming took 5 bases from V and 6 from J, leaving 20 bases between them. Looking up the rest from reference TRBV7-8 and TRBJ2-7 gives the full variable domain: GAGVSQSPRYKVAKRGQDVALRCDPISGHVSLFWYQQALGQGPEFLTYFQNEAQLDKSGLPSDRFFAERPEGSVSTLKIQRTQQEDSAVYLCASSPVGPPLSEQYFGPGTRLTVT.

This clonotype appeared a few times. The chain combines TRBV20-1 with TRBJ2-2; unclear D gene. CDR1 DFQATT and CDR2 SNEGSKA come from the germline V gene (reference sequence). This CDR3 is 13 amino acids long. Trimming took off 3 bases at V and 3 bases at J, with 8 bases between the two ends. The CDR3 loop is CSASSWYTGELFF. In nucleotides, the CDR3 is TGCAGTGCTAGTTCGTGGTACACCGGGGAGCTGTTTTTT.

This clonotype was detected ten times or more. The chain employs TRBV12-3 or TRBV12-4 and TRBJ1-3; D not certain. V lost 3 bases and J 0 bases, leaving 6 bases between the germline ends. The CDR3 contains 14 residues. DNA of the CDR3: TGTGCCAGCAGTTTCGGATACTCTGGAAACACCATATATTTT. The encoded protein is CASSFGYSGNTIYF.

Remarks on this clonotype: Possible read error: a much larger clone is one base away. The V gene is TRBV4-3, the J gene TRBJ2-3; D gene ambiguous. Germline CDR1 is LGHNA and CDR2 is YSLEER. The CDR3 is 13 amino acids. CDR3 loop: CTSSLGRPDTQYF. CDR3 sequence (DNA): TGCACCAGCAGCTTAGGACGGCCGGATACGCAGTATTTT.

This clonotype was detected ten times or more. CDR3 residues: CASRKSGAAYNEQFF. As DNA, the CDR3 is TGTGCCAGCAGGAAGAGCGGGGCAGCCTACAATGAGCAGTTCTTC. The chain carries TRBV28 and TRBJ2-1; 7 positions agree with TRBD2. Losses at the gene ends were 6 bases for V and 2 bases for J; bases not matched to a gene: 7. CDR1 is MDHEN and CDR2 is SYDVKM in the germline V gene. The CDR3 is 15 residues long. Full variable domain (remainder filled in from reference TRBV28 and TRBJ2-1): DVKVTQSSRYLVKRTGEKVFLECVQDMDHENMFWYRQDPGLGLRLIYFSYDVKMKEKGDIPEGYSVSREKKERFSLILESASTNQTSMYLCASRKSGAAYNEQFFGPGTRLTVL.

This clonotype was seen at least ten times. The chain couples TRBV2 to TRBJ2-5; 12 bases fit TRBD1. There are 15 residues in the CDR3. J gave up 5 bases and V 4 bases, and 5 bases lay outside the gene matches. From germline, CDR1 is SNHLY and CDR2 FYNNEI. Written as DNA, the CDR3 is TGTGCCAGCAGTGCCGGGACAGGGGGCGGGGAGACCCAGTACTTC. This codes for CASSAGTGGGETQYF. Full variable domain (remainder filled in from reference TRBV2 and TRBJ2-5): EPEVTQTPSHQVTQMGQEVILRCVPISNHLYFYWYRQILGQKVEFLVSFYNNEISEKSEIFDDQFSVERPDGSNFTLKIRSTKLEDSAMYFCASSAGTGGGETQYFGPGTRLLVL.

This chain links TRBV10-2 with TRBJ1-2; 7 nucleotides match TRBD1. CDR1 is WSHSY, CDR2 SAAADI, per germline. V lost 6 bases to trimming and J lost 8 bases; unmatched junction nucleotides: 3. The CDR3 has 11 amino acids. CDR3 in DNA: TGCGCCAGCAGCACAGGGGACGGCTACACCTTC. This sequence encodes CASSTGDGYTF.

This clonotype was found many times. The gene calls are TRBV7-9 and TRBJ2-2; D gene unclear. From germline, CDR1 is SEHNR and CDR2 FQNEAQ (reference sequence). V gave up 1 base and J gave up 3 bases, with 6 bases separating them. This CDR3 is built from 14 residues. This CDR3 is CASSLVPYTGELFF. As DNA, the CDR3 is TGTGCCAGCAGCTTAGTTCCGTACACCGGGGAGCTGTTTTTT.

The table lists this clonotype with many counts. The CDR3 bases are TGTGCCAGCCTCCACTGGGGGAACACGCAGTATTTT. It is translated as CASLHWGNTQYF. The chain is built from TRBV12-3 or TRBV12-4 and TRBJ2-3; D is possibly TRBD1 or TRBD2 (5 bases each). V lost 8 bases, J lost 9 bases, and 15 bases lay in between. This CDR3 spans 12 amino acids.

Ten or more counts support this clonotype. J is TRBJ2-3 and V is TRBV29-1, with 7 nucleotides matching TRBD2. With V trimmed by 5 bases and J by 6 bases, 11 bases remained unmatched. CDR3 length: 14 amino acids. Per germline, CDR1 SQVTM and CDR2 ANQGSEA. In DNA, the CDR3 is TGCAGCGTTCGCCTAACGGGAGGTTTGGATACGCAGTATTTT. Amino acids: CSVRLTGGLDTQYF.

This clonotype has a count of ten or more. The chain joins TRBV5-1 to TRBJ2-3, with 8 bases matching TRBD2. V was pared by 10 bases and J by 2 bases, with 6 bases of the junction left unmatched. The germline V gene has CDR1 SGHRS and CDR2 YFSETQ. The CDR3 is 13 residues long. The CDR3 sequence is CASGGGNTDTQYF. CDR3 DNA sequence: TGCGCCTCGGGAGGGGGAAACACAGATACGCAGTATTTT.